Presented here are 25 T cell receptor beta chains from one specimen sequenced in a study of blood T cell repertoires in COVID-19. This table comes from immunoSEQ multiplex PCR, and its TCRdb copy is limited to in-frame clones, with some not included. The sample contains some 250,000 clones, around 83% of which appear only once. Sequenced sample: peripheral blood. These receptors were taken from a middle-aged man with active or convalescent COVID-19.

This clone was seen more than once but under ten times. V gene TRBV7-9 combines with J gene TRBJ1-5; D is uncertain. The CDR3 length is 13 residues. Between the trimmed V and J ends, which lost 4 bases and 6 bases, there was a span of 10 bases. The germline V gene has CDR1 SEHNR and CDR2 FQNEAQ (reference sequence). CDR3 sequence: CASSSDNLQPQHF. The CDR3 nucleotides are TGTGCCAGCAGCTCTGACAATCTTCAGCCCCAGCATTTT.

Here the CDR3 reads CASSSHMENYGYTF. As DNA, the CDR3 is TGTGCCAGCAGTTCCCACATGGAGAACTATGGCTACACCTTC. This chain connects TRBV28 to TRBJ1-2; D unclear. Trimming pared 4 bases from V and 2 bases from J, leaving 11 bases between. This CDR3 is 14 amino acids long. Germline-derived CDR1 and CDR2 are MDHEN and SYDVKM.

The V call is TRBV7-3, the J call TRBJ2-7, with a weak D call TRBD1 (6 bases). Germline loops: CDR1 SGHTA, CDR2 FQGTGA. This CDR3 region has 15 residues. V was cut by 5 bases and J by 3 bases, with 17 bases left in between. The CDR3: CASSMTGSGDYEQYF. CDR3 sequence (DNA): TGTGCCAGCAGCATGACAGGATCCGGGGACTACGAGCAGTACTTC.

The J gene is TRBJ2-7, the V gene TRBV7-8, with TRBD2 identical over 10 bases. Germline V gives CDR1 SGHVS, CDR2 FQNEAQ. The CDR3 is 18 amino acids. The ends lost 0 bases at V and 4 bases at J; junction bases unmatched: 12. The CDR3 spells CASSLAQLSSGGAYEQYF. The CDR3 DNA reads TGTGCCAGCAGCTTAGCGCAGCTATCCAGCGGGGGGGCTTACGAGCAGTACTTC.

The chain combines TRBV6-5 with TRBJ1-2, with D perhaps TRBD1 (5 bases). Trimming removed 5 bases at V and 5 bases at J, with 18 bases between. Germline-derived CDR1 and CDR2 are MNHEY and SVGAGI. CDR3 length equals 15 residues. The CDR3 loop is CASSPSGGTYYGYTF. CDR3 nucleotide sequence: TGTGCCAGCAGTCCCAGCGGGGGGACCTATTATGGCTACACCTTC.

The rearrangement links TRBV3-1 (or the pseudogene TRBV3-2) to TRBJ2-7; 8 nucleotides align to TRBD1. Unmatched junction bases numbered 13, after V lost 2 bases and J lost 4 bases. Germline V gene data show CDR1 as LGHDT and CDR2 as YNNKEL (reference sequence). There are 17 residues in the CDR3. This chain's CDR3 is CASSQQNLRTGQYEQYF. The CDR3 DNA follows: TGTGCCAGCAGCCAACAAAATTTACGGACAGGGCAGTACGAGCAGTACTTC.

The rearrangement uses TRBV7-9 and TRBJ2-1; a weak D match, TRBD2 (6 bases). From germline, CDR1 is SEHNR and CDR2 FQNEAQ (reference sequence). The CDR3 sequence is 16 residues long. V lost 5 bases, J lost 3 bases, and 17 bases lay in between. CDR3 DNA: TGTGCCAGCAGCCGTCCCTACGGGGGATTCTACAATGAGCAGTTCTTC. Translation: CASSRPYGGFYNEQFF.

Here the CDR3 DNA reads TGTGCCAGTAGCGGACAGGGGGGGATTCGAACTAACTATGGCTACACCTTC. This codes for CASSGQGGIRTNYGYTF. The chain couples TRBV19 to TRBJ1-2, with TRBD1 identical over 10 bases. CDR3 length: 17 residues. Germline loops: CDR1 LNHDA, CDR2 SQIVND (reference sequence). The V and J ends lost 6 bases and 0 bases, in that order; junction bases with no gene match: 10.

This sequence joins TRBV6-5 and TRBJ1-6, with 7 bases that match TRBD1. The CDR3 covers 13 residues. In germline, CDR1 is MNHEY, CDR2 SVGAGI. J lost 9 bases, V lost 6 bases, and 5 bases had no gene match. CDR3 bases: TGTGCCAGCAGAACAGGGGCGAGTTCACCCCTCCACTTT. Its translation: CASRTGASSPLHF.

The CDR3 is CASSREQNSNQPQHF. DNA for the CDR3: TGTGCCAGCAGCCGGGAGCAGAATAGCAATCAGCCCCAGCATTTT. The rearrangement uses TRBV6-5 and TRBJ1-5; D call uncertain. The CDR3 is 15 amino acids. V was pared by 6 bases and J by 0 bases, with 12 bases between. Germline V gives CDR1 MNHEY, CDR2 SVGAGI.

The chain employs TRBV6-2 or TRBV6-3 and TRBJ1-3; no definite D call. The CDR3 runs 14 residues. Germline V lookup: CDR1 MNHEY, CDR2 SVGEGT. Trimming removed 6 bases at V and 4 bases at J, with 13 bases between. The CDR3 region is CASSQQGGGNTIYF. CDR3 in DNA: TGTGCCAGCAGCCAACAAGGAGGCGGAAACACCATATATTTT.

The V call is TRBV15, the J call TRBJ1-2; 9 nucleotides line up with TRBD1. The V gene's germline CDR1 is LNHNV and CDR2 YYDKDF (reference sequence). The ends lost 5 bases at V and 5 bases at J; junction bases unmatched: 6. The length of the CDR3 is 14 residues. The CDR3, as DNA: TGTGCCACCAGCCTGGACAGGGGTTCATATGGCTACACCTTC. It codes for CATSLDRGSYGYTF.

The gene calls are TRBV9 and TRBJ1-4, with D uncertain. Germline CDR1 is SGDLS and CDR2 is YYNGEE. This CDR3 has 13 residues. V was clipped by 3 bases and J by 5 bases, with 8 bases between them. The CDR3: CASSGDWNEKLFF. The CDR3, as DNA: TGTGCCAGCAGCGGTGACTGGAATGAAAAACTGTTTTTT.

The chain combines TRBV2 with TRBJ1-4; TRBD1 matches 8 bases. Germline V CDR1 and CDR2: SNHLY, FYNNEI. CDR3 size: 14 residues. The V and J ends lost 6 bases and 5 bases, in that order; junction bases with no gene match: 5. The CDR3 loop reads CASSADRVNEKLFF. The CDR3 DNA is TGTGCCAGCAGCGCGGACAGGGTAAATGAAAAACTGTTTTTT.

This chain links TRBV9 with TRBJ2-6; tentative D call: TRBD1 (5 bases). This CDR3 is 17 amino acids long. Germline CDR1 is SGDLS and CDR2 is YYNGEE. The ends were cut back, 4 bases at V and 0 bases at J, with 14 bases in the middle. The CDR3 DNA is TGTGCCAGCAGCCCTAAGGGGCCCAGCTCTGGGGCCAACGTCCTGACTTTC. This sequence encodes CASSPKGPSSGANVLTF.

The chain carries TRBV14 and TRBJ1-2; D gene ambiguous. V was cut by 4 bases and J by 2 bases, with 14 bases left in between. Germline values: CDR1 SGHDN, CDR2 FVKESK. CDR3 length: 15 residues. CDR3 sequence reads: CASSPTQRVNYGYTF. The CDR3 bases are TGTGCCAGCAGCCCTACCCAGAGGGTAAACTATGGCTACACCTTC.

The rearrangement joins TRBV12-3 or TRBV12-4 to TRBJ2-3; D remains unclear. Trimming took off 5 bases at V and 2 bases at J, with 5 bases between the two ends. The CDR3 loop spans 12 amino acids. CDR3 protein: CASSPNTDTQYF. The CDR3 DNA follows: TGTGCCAGCAGTCCCAACACAGATACGCAGTATTTT.

The V call is TRBV7-2, the J call TRBJ2-1, with 8 bases that match TRBD1. The CDR3 contains 14 residues. Trimming cost V 4 bases and J 5 bases; bases outside gene matches: 4. CDR1 and CDR2 from the germline V gene are SGHTA and FQGNSA. CDR3 protein: CASSWTGRNNEQFF. For the CDR3, the DNA is TGTGCCAGCAGCTGGACAGGGAGGAACAATGAGCAGTTCTTC. Variable domain in full (rest from reference TRBV7-2 and TRBJ2-1): GAGVSQSPSNKVTEKGKDVELRCDPISGHTALYWYRQSLGQGLEFLIYFQGNSAPDKSGLPSDRFSAERTGGSVSTLTIQRTQQEDSAVYLCASSWTGRNNEQFFGPGTRLTVL.

The rearrangement joins TRBV7-8 to TRBJ2-3; 10 nucleotides align to TRBD1. This CDR3 is built from 17 residues. Germline loops: CDR1 SGHVS, CDR2 FQNEAQ. With V trimmed by 5 bases and J by 3 bases, 11 bases remained unmatched. The CDR3 DNA reads TGTGCCAGCAGCCCGAGGTCTGACAGGGGGCCGACAGATACGCAGTATTTT. Translation gives CASSPRSDRGPTDTQYF. The full variable domain, completed using reference TRBV7-8 and TRBJ2-3, is GAGVSQSPRYKVAKRGQDVALRCDPISGHVSLFWYQQALGQGPEFLTYFQNEAQLDKSGLPSDRFFAERPEGSVSTLKIQRTQQEDSAVYLCASSPRSDRGPTDTQYFGPGTRLTVL.

The V call is TRBV5-8, the J call TRBJ1-6, with 8 positions matching TRBD1. Germline lookup yields CDR1 SGHTS and CDR2 YDEGEE. This CDR3 is 15 amino acids long. The V gene end was trimmed by 1 base and the J gene end by 9 bases; junction bases not matched to a gene: 6. CDR3 region: CASSLIRTGSSPLHF. The CDR3, as DNA: TGTGCCAGCAGCTTGATTCGGACAGGGAGTTCACCCCTCCACTTT.

The chain carries TRBV19 and TRBJ2-1; TRBD2 agrees at 8 bases. CDR1 and CDR2 (germline): LNHDA, SQIVND (reference sequence). J was trimmed by 10 bases and V by 8 bases; bases with no gene match: 13. The CDR3 sequence is 14 residues long. CDR3 bases: TGTGCCAGTTCCCCGGGAGGGTTTGAGGTAGAGCAGTTCTTC. It translates to CASSPGGFEVEQFF.

The V gene is TRBV18, the J gene TRBJ2-7, with TRBD2 as a possible D gene (5 bases). The CDR3 totals 14 residues. V gave up 0 bases and J gave up 4 bases, with 10 bases separating them. CDR1 and CDR2 from the germline V gene are KGHSH and LQKENI. The CDR3 here is CASSPPAGPYEQYF. CDR3 DNA sequence: TGTGCCAGCTCACCACCGGCGGGCCCATACGAGCAGTACTTC.

This chain links TRBV3-1 (or the pseudogene TRBV3-2) with TRBJ2-3; TRBD2 matches at 8 bases. The CDR3 covers 18 residues. Unmatched junction bases numbered 12, after V lost 4 bases and J lost 0 bases. CDR1 is LGHDT and CDR2 is YNNKEL in the germline V gene (reference sequence). DNA for the CDR3: TGTGCCAGCAGCCCCCGAATAGCGGGGCGGGCTAGCACAGATACGCAGTATTTT. Residues: CASSPRIAGRASTDTQYF.

This chain connects TRBV11-2 to TRBJ1-4; 10 bases are shared with TRBD1. V gave up 0 bases and J gave up 7 bases; unmatched junction bases: 5. The V gene's germline CDR1 is SGHAT and CDR2 FQNNGV. There are 16 residues in the CDR3. The chain's CDR3 is CASSLDLTGGREKLFF. Here the CDR3 DNA reads TGTGCCAGCAGCTTAGATCTGACAGGGGGCCGTGAAAAACTGTTTTTT. Variable domain in full (rest from reference TRBV11-2 and TRBJ1-4): EAGVAQSPRYKIIEKRQSVAFWCNPISGHATLYWYQQILGQGPKLLIQFQNNGVVDDSQLPKDRFSAERLKGVDSTLKIQPAKLEDSAVYLCASSLDLTGGREKLFFGSGTQLSVL.

CDR3 DNA: TGTGCCAGCTCACCACCCGTCGGCACAGATACGCAGTATTTT. Its translation: CASSPPVGTDTQYF. The rearrangement joins TRBV18 to TRBJ2-3, with unresolved D. Germline CDR1 KGHSH, CDR2 LQKENI. Trimming cost V 0 bases and J 1 base, with 5 bases left between them. CDR3 size: 14 residues.